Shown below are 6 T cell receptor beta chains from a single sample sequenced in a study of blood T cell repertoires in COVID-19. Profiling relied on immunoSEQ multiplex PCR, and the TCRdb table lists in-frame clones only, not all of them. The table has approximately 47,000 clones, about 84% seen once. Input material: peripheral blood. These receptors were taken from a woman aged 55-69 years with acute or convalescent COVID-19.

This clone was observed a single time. The CDR3 protein is CASRSTRDSHNEQFF. CDR3 nucleotides: TGCGCCAGCAGGTCAACGCGGGACAGCCACAATGAGCAGTTCTTC. The rearrangement links TRBV5-1 to TRBJ2-1, with D tentatively TRBD1 (7 bases). There are 15 residues in the CDR3. The V end lost 5 bases, the J end lost 5 bases, and 17 bases lay between the germline ends. Germline CDR1 is SGHRS and CDR2 is YFSETQ.

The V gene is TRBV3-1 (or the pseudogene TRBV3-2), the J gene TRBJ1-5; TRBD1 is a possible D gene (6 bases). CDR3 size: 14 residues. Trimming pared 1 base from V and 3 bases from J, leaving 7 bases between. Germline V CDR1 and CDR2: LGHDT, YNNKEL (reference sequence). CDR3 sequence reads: CASSQAGDNQPQHF. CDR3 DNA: TGTGCCAGCAGCCAAGCAGGGGACAATCAGCCCCAGCATTTT.

The CDR3, as DNA: TGTGCCAGCAGTGACACTTACAGATCTACTGGGGCCAACGTCCTGACTTTC. Its protein is CASSDTYRSTGANVLTF. The J gene is TRBJ2-6, the V gene TRBV6-4; no firm D call. V was pared by 2 bases and J by 2 bases, with 13 bases between. Looked up from germline, CDR1 is MRHNA and CDR2 is SNTAGT. The CDR3 contains 17 residues.

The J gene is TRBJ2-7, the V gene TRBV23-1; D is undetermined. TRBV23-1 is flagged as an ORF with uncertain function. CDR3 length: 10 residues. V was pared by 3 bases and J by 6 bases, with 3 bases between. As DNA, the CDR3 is TGCGCCAGCAGTCACCGCGAGCAGTACTTC. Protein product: CASSHREQYF.

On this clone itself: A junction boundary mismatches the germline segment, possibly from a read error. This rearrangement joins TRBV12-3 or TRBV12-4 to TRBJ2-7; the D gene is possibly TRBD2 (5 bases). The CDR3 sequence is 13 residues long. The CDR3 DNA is TGTGCCAGCAGTCCATCGGGCAGGAGGAAGCTAAACTTC. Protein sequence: CASSPSGRRKLNF.

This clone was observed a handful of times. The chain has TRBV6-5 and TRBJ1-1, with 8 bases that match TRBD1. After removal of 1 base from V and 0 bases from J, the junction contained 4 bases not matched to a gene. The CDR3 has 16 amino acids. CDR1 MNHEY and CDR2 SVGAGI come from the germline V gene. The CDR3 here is CASSYYLTGVNTEAFF. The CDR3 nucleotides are TGTGCCAGCAGTTACTACTTGACAGGGGTGAACACTGAAGCTTTCTTT.